The sequence of this T cell receptor beta chain was determined in a study of blood T cell repertoires in COVID-19. At the level of the study: Sources were T cells, B-cell-depleted T cells, or PBMCs; the material itself was cDNA or gDNA.

V lost 5 bases and J 7 bases, leaving 14 bases between the germline ends. CDR1 and CDR2 from the germline V gene are MNHEY and SVGAGI. The CDR3 runs to 14 residues. Sequencing was performed with immunoSEQ multiplex PCR; in TCRdb, only in-frame clones are kept and a portion is missing. The sample has 410,000 or so clones, 86% seen once. The chain recombines TRBV6-5 with TRBJ1-4, with a possible D match to TRBD1 (6 bases). Sequencing was performed on peripheral blood. The TCR comes from a woman in her thirties with active or convalescent COVID-19. The CDR3 nucleotides are TGTGCCAGCAGTCCACAGGGTCTCGGTGAAAAACTGTTTTTT. Translated, it gives CASSPQGLGEKLFF.